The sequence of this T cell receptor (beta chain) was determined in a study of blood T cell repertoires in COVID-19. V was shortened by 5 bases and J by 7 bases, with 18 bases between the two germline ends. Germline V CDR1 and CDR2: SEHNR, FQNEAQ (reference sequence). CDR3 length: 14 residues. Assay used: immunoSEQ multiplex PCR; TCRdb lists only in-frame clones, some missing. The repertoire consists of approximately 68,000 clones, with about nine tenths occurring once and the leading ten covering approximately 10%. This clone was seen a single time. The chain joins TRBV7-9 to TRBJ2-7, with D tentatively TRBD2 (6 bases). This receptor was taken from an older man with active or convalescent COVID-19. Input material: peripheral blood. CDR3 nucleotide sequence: TGTGCCAGCAGCCCGGGACTTCCCTCGGAGGAGCAGTACTTC. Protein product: CASSPGLPSEEQYF.